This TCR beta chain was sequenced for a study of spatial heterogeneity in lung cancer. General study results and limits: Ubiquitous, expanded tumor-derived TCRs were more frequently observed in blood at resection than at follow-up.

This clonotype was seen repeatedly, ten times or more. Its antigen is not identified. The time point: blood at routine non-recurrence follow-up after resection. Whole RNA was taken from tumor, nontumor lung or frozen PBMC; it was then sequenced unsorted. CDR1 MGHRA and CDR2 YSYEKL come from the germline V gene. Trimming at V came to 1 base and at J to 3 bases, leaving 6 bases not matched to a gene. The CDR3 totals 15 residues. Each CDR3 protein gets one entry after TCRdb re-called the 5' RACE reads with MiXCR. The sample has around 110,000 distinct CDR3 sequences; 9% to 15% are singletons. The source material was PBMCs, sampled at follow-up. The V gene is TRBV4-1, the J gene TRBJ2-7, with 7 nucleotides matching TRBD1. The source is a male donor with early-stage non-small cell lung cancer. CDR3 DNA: TGCGCCAGCAGCCAAGTACCGGGACAGAGCTACGAGCAGTACTTC. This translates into CASSQVPGQSYEQYF.